The next 18 T cell receptor beta chains were all read from a single sample in a study of regulatory T cells in long-lasting Graves disease. Library construction for TCR beta used iRepertoire HTBI primers and Arm-PCR of CDR3 regions. TCRdb itself ran the multiplex PCR reads through MiXCR, one entry per CDR3 protein. Among approximately 440,000 distinct CDR3 sequences listed, about a quarter were seen once. Time point meaning: persistent/refractory GD, antithyroid drugs over 5 years with positive TRAb. Extracted RNA from PBMCs served as the source of the TCR library. Sequenced here: peripheral blood mononuclear cells (PBMCs), sampled when the disease was refractory, from a patient treated with antithyroid drugs. These receptors originate from a female donor with Graves disease.

The J gene is TRBJ2-3, the V gene TRBV11-1; 7 nucleotides match TRBD1. The CDR3 extends over 17 amino acids. V lost 5 bases to trimming and J lost 4 bases; unmatched junction nucleotides: 15. Germline V CDR1 and CDR2: SGHAT, FQDESV (reference sequence). The DNA of the CDR3 is TGTGCCAGCAGCCTCACACTGACAGGGTGGGGAGCAGATACGCAGTATTTT. This encodes CASSLTLTGWGADTQYF. Supplemented by reference TRBV11-1 and TRBJ2-3, the full variable domain reads EAEVAQSPRYKITEKSQAVAFWCDPISGHATLYWYRQILGQGPELLVQFQDESVVDDSQLPKDRFSAERLKGVDSTLKIQPAELGDSAMYLCASSLTLTGWGADTQYFGPGTRLTVL.

There are many counts of this clonotype. This chain connects TRBV27 to TRBJ1-2; 7 bases are a match to TRBD1. The CDR3 runs 12 residues. With 3 bases clipped from V and 8 bases from J, the junction kept 3 bases outside the gene matches. Germline CDR1 is MNHEY and CDR2 is SMNVEV (reference sequence). This CDR3 reads CASSLTGLGYTF. The CDR3 nucleotides read TGTGCCAGCAGTTTGACAGGGTTAGGCTACACCTTC.

Ten or more counts support this clonotype. This chain connects TRBV2 to TRBJ1-1, with TRBD1 identical over 8 bases. This CDR3 contains 15 residues. CDR1 and CDR2 (germline): SNHLY, FYNNEI. V lost 2 bases and J lost 6; bases outside the gene matches: 8. CDR3 in amino acids: CASSEQGAIVAEAFF. In DNA, the CDR3 is TGTGCCAGCAGTGAACAGGGGGCTATAGTGGCTGAAGCTTTCTTT.

In its sample, this clonotype was seen many times. This chain links TRBV3-1 with TRBJ1-2, with 7 bases aligning to TRBD1. The germline CDR1 and CDR2 sequences are LGHDT and YNNKEL (reference sequence). V was clipped by 4 bases and J by 4 bases; unmatched bases: 9. The CDR3 has 15 residues. The CDR3 DNA reads as TGTGCCAGCAGCCCCGAGGCAGGGGGACCCTATGGCTACACCTTC. Translating gives CASSPEAGGPYGYTF.

This clonotype showed up many times. V gene TRBV30 combines with J gene TRBJ1-1, with D possibly being TRBD1 (6 bases). Per the germline V gene, CDR1 is GTSNPN and CDR2 is SVGIG (reference sequence). V shed 3 bases and J shed 6 bases, with 20 bases lying between them. The CDR3 is 15 amino acids. CDR3 bases: TGTGCCTGGAGCAGGCGAAACTCAGGGGCCGCTGAAGCTTTCTTT. Its protein product is CAWSRRNSGAAEAFF.

The chain carries TRBV4-1 and TRBJ2-2; 8 bases map to TRBD1. The CDR3 consists of 18 residues. J lost 4 bases, V lost 3 bases, and 13 bases had no gene match. Germline V gene lookup returns CDR1 MGHRA and CDR2 YSYEKL. The CDR3, as DNA: TGCGCCAGCAGCCACCCGATAGGGGACAGGCCATTCACCGGGGAGCTGTTTTTT. Translating gives CASSHPIGDRPFTGELFF.

The chain uses TRBV7-3 and TRBJ2-5; D is possibly TRBD1 (7 bases). V lost 0 bases and J 5 bases, leaving 13 bases between the germline ends. Germline V gene sequence: CDR1 SGHTA, CDR2 FQGTGA. The CDR3 sequence is 15 residues long. The CDR3 coding sequence is TGTGCCAGCAGCTTAACCGCAGGGGGGCTGGAGACCCAGTACTTC. Amino acids: CASSLTAGGLETQYF.

The chain employs TRBV15 and TRBJ2-1; no clear D gene. V lost 3 bases and J lost 3, with 9 bases in between. The CDR3 totals 14 residues. CDR1 and CDR2 from the germline V gene are LNHNV and YYDKDF (reference sequence). CDR3 region: CATSRKTDYNEQFF. The CDR3 bases are TGTGCCACCAGCAGGAAGACTGACTACAATGAGCAGTTCTTC.

V gene TRBV30 combines with J gene TRBJ1-6; D gene uncertain. Germline CDR1 reads GTSNPN; CDR2 reads SVGIG (reference sequence). CDR3 length equals 15 residues. V shed 0 bases and J shed 8 bases, with 14 bases lying between them. CDR3 bases: TGTGCCTGGAGTGTAAGTCCCGCCCGGGATTCACCCCTCCACTTT. It codes for CAWSVSPARDSPLHF.

V is TRBV6-2 or TRBV6-3 and J is TRBJ1-1; TRBD1 might be the D (5 bases). The CDR3 length is 18 residues. The V end lost 4 bases, the J end lost 0 bases, and 21 bases lay between the germline ends. Per germline, CDR1 MNHEY and CDR2 SVGEGT. This chain's CDR3 is CASSSRPGPLLMNTEAFF. For the CDR3, the DNA is TGTGCCAGCAGTTCCCGACCGGGACCCCTTCTCATGAACACTGAAGCTTTCTTT.

This clonotype was recorded at least ten times. The V call is TRBV6-1, the J call TRBJ1-2, with D possibly matching TRBD1 (5 bases). Germline V gene sequence: CDR1 MNHNS, CDR2 SASEGT. There are 14 residues in the CDR3. The V and J ends lost 8 bases and 2 bases respectively, with 15 bases between them. CDR3 protein: CASYGYGGNYGYTF. As DNA, the CDR3 is TGTGCCAGCTATGGATATGGGGGAAACTATGGCTACACCTTC.

The J gene is TRBJ2-2, the V gene TRBV12-3 or TRBV12-4; the D gene is possibly TRBD2 (6 bases). Trimming pared 10 bases from V and 5 bases from J, leaving 8 bases between. The CDR3 totals 11 residues. This chain's CDR3 is CATRGTGELFF. DNA of the CDR3: TGTGCCACCCGGGGGACCGGGGAGCTGTTTTTT.

There are a few counts of this clonotype. The chain recombines TRBV5-1 with TRBJ2-5; D is unclear. Trimming stripped 4 bases from V and 2 bases from J, with 15 bases between. The germline V gene encodes CDR1 SGHRS and CDR2 YFSETQ. The CDR3 covers 15 residues. The CDR3: CASSPRWLIQETQYF. The CDR3 nucleotides are TGCGCCAGCAGCCCCAGATGGTTGATTCAAGAGACCCAGTACTTC.

The chain is built from TRBV6-2 or TRBV6-3 and TRBJ1-3; D possibly corresponds to TRBD1 (5 bases). There are 15 residues in the CDR3. V lost 10 bases and J 0 bases, leaving 16 bases between the germline ends. CDR1 MNHEY and CDR2 SVGEGT come from the germline V gene. CDR3 protein: CATSLGGYSGNTIYF. The CDR3 DNA follows: TGTGCCACCTCGCTTGGGGGTTACTCTGGAAACACCATATATTTT.

The chain uses TRBV28 and TRBJ2-7, with 16 bases that match TRBD2. This CDR3 is 23 amino acids long. Per the germline V gene, CDR1 is MDHEN and CDR2 is SYDVKM. Trimming at V came to 4 bases and at J to 3 bases, leaving 24 bases not matched to a gene. The CDR3 region is CASSCREGTSGRADQNRGYEQYF. In nucleotides, the CDR3 is TGTGCCAGCAGTTGTAGAGAAGGGACTAGCGGGAGGGCCGACCAAAATAGGGGCTACGAGCAGTACTTC.

The V call is TRBV7-9, the J call TRBJ1-3, with a weak D call TRBD1 (6 bases). Germline CDR1 is SEHNR and CDR2 is FQNEAQ (reference sequence). V shed 5 bases and J shed 0 bases, with 17 bases lying between them. This CDR3 is 17 amino acids long. In nucleotides, the CDR3 is TGTGCCAGCAGCACCTACCACACAGGGATCTCTGGAAACACCATATATTTT. This encodes CASSTYHTGISGNTIYF.

This clonotype was recorded many times. The chain recombines TRBV20-1 with TRBJ2-7; 9 positions agree with TRBD2. The CDR3 covers 15 residues. V shed 3 bases, J shed 3 bases, and the junction held 9 bases outside the gene matches. Germline values: CDR1 DFQATT, CDR2 SNEGSKA (reference sequence). CDR3 bases: TGCAGTGCTAGGACAAGCGGGAGGACCCACTACGAGCAGTACTTC. Its protein product is CSARTSGRTHYEQYF.

A single count supports this clonotype. The CDR3 DNA sequence: TGTGCCAGCAGCTTAGCCTCTATCAGTGCTGCTTTCTTT. This translates into CASSLASISAAFF. The rearrangement links TRBV7-2 to TRBJ1-1, with unresolved D. CDR3 length equals 13 residues. Trimming took off 0 bases at V and 11 bases at J, with 13 bases between the two ends. Germline-derived CDR1 and CDR2 are SGHTA and FQGNSA. Full variable domain (remainder filled in from reference TRBV7-2 and TRBJ1-1): GAGVSQSPSNKVTEKGKDVELRCDPISGHTALYWYRQSLGQGLEFLIYFQGNSAPDKSGLPSDRFSAERTGGSVSTLTIQRTQQEDSAVYLCASSLASISAAFFGQGTRLTVV.